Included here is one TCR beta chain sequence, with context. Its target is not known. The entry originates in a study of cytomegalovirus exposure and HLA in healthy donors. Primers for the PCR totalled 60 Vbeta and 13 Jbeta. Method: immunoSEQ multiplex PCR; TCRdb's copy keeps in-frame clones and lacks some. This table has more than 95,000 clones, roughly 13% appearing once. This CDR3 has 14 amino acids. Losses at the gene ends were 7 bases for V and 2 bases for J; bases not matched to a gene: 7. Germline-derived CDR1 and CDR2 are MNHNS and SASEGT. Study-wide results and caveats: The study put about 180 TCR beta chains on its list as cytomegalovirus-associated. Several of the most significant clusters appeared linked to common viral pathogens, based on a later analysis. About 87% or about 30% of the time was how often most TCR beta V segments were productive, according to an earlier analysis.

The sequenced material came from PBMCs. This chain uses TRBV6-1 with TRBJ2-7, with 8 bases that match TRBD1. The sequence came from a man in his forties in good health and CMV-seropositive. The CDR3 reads CASNPGTGPYEQYF. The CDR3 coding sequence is TGTGCCAGCAACCCCGGGACAGGTCCCTACGAGCAGTACTTC.